A selection of T cell receptor beta chains follows, all from one sample in a study of CD8+ T cells in alopecia areata. The method was immunoSEQ multiplex PCR; TCRdb's version includes in-frame clones alone and lacks a portion of them. The table has 120,000 or so clones, about 54% seen once. The sample was CD8+ T cells sorted from blood, taken at week 4, from a patient treated with tofacitinib. The receptors originated from a human donor with alopecia areata. The CDR3 runs from the conserved cysteine through the conserved F or W. A D gene is named only where the DNA matches it firmly. Not every row has a clone size; where given, it reads once, few, many or a size class.

>TRBV7-9|TRBJ2-1|NA|TRBD2
TGTGCCAGCAGCTTGTTTAGCGGGGACAATGAGCAGTTCTTC
CASSLFSGDNEQFF
>TRBV5-4|TRBJ2-5|NA|TRBD1
TGTGCCAGCAGCTTCCGGGACAGGGGGAAAGAGACCCAGTACTTC
CASSFRDRGKETQYF
>TRBV29-1|TRBJ2-3|NA|NA
TGCAGCGTTACATTAGATACGCAGTATTTT
CSVTLDTQYF
>TRBV6-4|TRBJ2-6|NA|NA
TGTGCCAGCACCCCGGGACCGCTCTCTGGGGCCAACGTCCTGACTTTC
CASTPGPLSGANVLTF
>TRBV29-1|TRBJ1-2|few|NA
TGCAGCGTTGATGAGCCGATCGAGTATGGCTACACCTTC
CSVDEPIEYGYTF
>TRBV6-5|TRBJ2-5|NA|TRBD2
TGTGCCAGCAGCCTGAGAAGCGGGGCAGGGGAGACCCAGTACTTC
CASSLRSGAGETQYF
>TRBV7-9|TRBJ2-7|NA|TRBD1
TGTGCCAGCAGCTCCCGGGACAGCGACTACGAGCAGTACTTC
CASSSRDSDYEQYF
>TRBV30|TRBJ2-7|NA|TRBD2
TGTGCCTGGAGTATCCTAGCGGGGACGGGGTACGAGCAGTACTTC
CAWSILAGTGYEQYF
>TRBV13|TRBJ1-4|NA|NA
TGTGCCAGCAGCTTAGGAAGTGAAAAACTGTTTTTT
CASSLGSEKLFF
>TRBV29-1|TRBJ2-7|few|NA
TGCAGCGTCCTCTCGGCCTATCCCTACGAGCAGTACTTC
CSVLSAYPYEQYF
>TRBV27|TRBJ1-2|NA|TRBD1
TGTGCCAGCAGTCCAACCCTGACAGGGGGCAATGGCTACACCTTC
CASSPTLTGGNGYTF
>TRBV27|TRBJ1-1|few|NA
TGTGCCAGCAGTTTAACAGGATACACTGAAGCTTTCTTT
CASSLTGYTEAFF
>TRBV29-1|TRBJ2-1|NA|TRBD1
TGCAGCGTTGTGGGACAGGGGGCCGGGTATGAGCAGTTCTTC
CSVVGQGAGYEQFF
>TRBV29-1|TRBJ2-7|few|NA
TGCAGCGTTGAGGAGAACTCCTACGAGCAGTACTTC
CSVEENSYEQYF
>TRBV15|TRBJ1-5|NA|NA
TGTGCCACCCGGGAGTCAGGGGTGGGCAATCAGCCCCAGCATTTT
CATRESGVGNQPQHF
>TRBV9|TRBJ2-1|NA|NA
TGTGCCAGCAGCCCCTTGGGCAATGAGCAGTTCTTC
CASSPLGNEQFF